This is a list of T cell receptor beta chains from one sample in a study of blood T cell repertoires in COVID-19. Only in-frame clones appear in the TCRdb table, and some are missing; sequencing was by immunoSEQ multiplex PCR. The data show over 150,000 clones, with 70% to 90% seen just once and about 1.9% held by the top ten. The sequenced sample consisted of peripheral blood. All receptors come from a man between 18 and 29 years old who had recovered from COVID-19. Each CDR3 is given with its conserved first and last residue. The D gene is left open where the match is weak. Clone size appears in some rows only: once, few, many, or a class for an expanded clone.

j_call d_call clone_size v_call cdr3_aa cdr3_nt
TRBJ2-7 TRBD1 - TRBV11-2 CASSWGDRSYEQYF TGTGCCAGCAGCTGGGGGGACAGGTCCTACGAGCAGTACTTC
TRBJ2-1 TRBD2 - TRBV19 CASSIDAHRGGSSYNEQFF TGTGCCAGTAGTATAGATGCCCATCGGGGCGGGAGCTCCTACAATGAGCAGTTCTTC
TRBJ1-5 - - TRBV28 CASSWVRRVANQPQHF TGTGCCAGCAGTTGGGTCCGCAGGGTGGCCAATCAGCCCCAGCATTTT
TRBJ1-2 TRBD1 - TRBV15 CATSRGDRFGYTF TGTGCCACCAGCAGAGGGGACAGATTTGGCTACACCTTC
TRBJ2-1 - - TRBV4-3 CASSQAALSSYNEQFF TGCGCCAGCAGCCAAGCCGCTCTGAGCTCCTACAATGAGCAGTTCTTC
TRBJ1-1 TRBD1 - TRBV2 CAPRTGGTEAFF TGTGCCCCCAGGACAGGGGGCACTGAAGCTTTCTTT
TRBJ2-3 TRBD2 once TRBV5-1 CASSWGLAGVGSSTDTQYF TGCGCCAGCAGCTGGGGACTAGCGGGAGTGGGCTCTAGCACAGATACGCAGTATTTT
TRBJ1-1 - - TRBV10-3 CAISDGGANTEAFF TGTGCCATCAGTGATGGGGGCGCGAACACTGAAGCTTTCTTT
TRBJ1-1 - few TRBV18 CASSPPAKFEAFF TGTGCCAGCTCACCACCAGCAAAATTTGAAGCTTTCTTT
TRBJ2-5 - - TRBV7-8 CASSLGQQETQYF TGTGCCAGCAGCTTAGGGCAGCAAGAGACCCAGTACTTC
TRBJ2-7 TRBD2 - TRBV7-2 CASSLTSGSYEQYF TGTGCCAGCAGCCTTACTAGCGGGAGCTACGAGCAGTACTTC
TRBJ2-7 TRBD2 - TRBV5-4 CASSSTGTTYEQYF TGTGCCAGCAGCTCAACCGGGACTACCTACGAGCAGTACTTC
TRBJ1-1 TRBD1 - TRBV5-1 CASSEGQPNTEAFF TGCGCCAGCAGCGAGGGACAGCCGAACACTGAAGCTTTCTTT
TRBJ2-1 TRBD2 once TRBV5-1 CASSSGGGTYNEQFF TGCGCCAGCAGCTCCGGCGGGGGAACCTACAATGAGCAGTTCTTC
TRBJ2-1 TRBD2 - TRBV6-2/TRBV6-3 CASSYFLADNEQFF TGTGCCAGCAGTTACTTTCTAGCGGATAATGAGCAGTTCTTC
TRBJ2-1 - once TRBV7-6 CASSPEGQLVNEQFF TGTGCCAGCAGCCCCGAGGGACAATTAGTCAATGAGCAGTTCTTC
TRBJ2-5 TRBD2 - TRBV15 CATGPGRLVAGGGETQYF TGTGCCACCGGACCAGGAAGACTAGTGGCGGGAGGAGGAGAGACCCAGTACTTC
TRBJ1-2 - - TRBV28 CASSLFQYGYTF TGTGCCAGCAGTTTATTCCAATATGGCTACACCTTC
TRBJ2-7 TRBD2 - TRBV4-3 CASSQDPPSGGAYEQYF TGCGCCAGCAGCCAAGATCCGCCTAGCGGGGGCGCCTACGAGCAGTACTTC
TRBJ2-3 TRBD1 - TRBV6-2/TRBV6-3 CASSRGQADTQYF TGTGCCAGCAGCCGAGGACAGGCAGATACGCAGTATTTT
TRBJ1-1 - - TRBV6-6 CASSVQGRVTEAFF TGTGCCAGCAGTGTCCAGGGCCGGGTCACTGAAGCTTTCTTT
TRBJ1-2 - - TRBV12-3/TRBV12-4 CASPGDGYGYTF TGTGCCAGCCCGGGAGACGGCTATGGCTACACCTTC
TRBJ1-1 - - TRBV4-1 CASSQSGRGNTEAFF TGCGCCAGCAGCCAATCTGGCAGGGGGAACACTGAAGCTTTCTTT
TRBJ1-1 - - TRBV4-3 CASSQEATLNTEAFF TGCGCCAGCAGCCAAGAGGCCACACTGAACACTGAAGCTTTCTTT
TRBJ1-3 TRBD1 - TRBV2 CASSAPGGPGNTIYF TGTGCCAGCAGTGCCCCAGGGGGACCTGGAAACACCATATATTTT
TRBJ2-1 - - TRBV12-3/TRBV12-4 CASSSERGNEQFF TGTGCCAGCAGCTCTGAACGGGGCAATGAGCAGTTCTTC
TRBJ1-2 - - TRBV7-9 CASSPLRDGYTF TGTGCCAGCAGTCCCCTTCGGGATGGCTACACCTTC
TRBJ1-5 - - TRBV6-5 CASKRDSNQPQHF TGTGCCAGCAAGCGGGACAGCAATCAGCCCCAGCATTTT
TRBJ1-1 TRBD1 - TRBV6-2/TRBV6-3 CASSYKDRVTSEAFF TGTGCCAGCAGTTACAAGGACAGGGTGACATCTGAAGCTTTCTTT
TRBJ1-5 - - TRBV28 CASSLLNQPQHF TGTGCCAGCAGCCTTCTTAATCAGCCCCAGCATTTT
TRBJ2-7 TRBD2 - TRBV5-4 CASSLHGTRTGSEQYF TGTGCCAGCAGCTTACATGGGACTAGAACGGGGAGCGAGCAGTACTTC
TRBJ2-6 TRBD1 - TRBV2 CASSGGQGSGANVLTF TGTGCCAGCAGTGGGGGACAGGGATCTGGGGCCAACGTCCTGACTTTC
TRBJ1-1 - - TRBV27 CASSLSGGFGAFF TGTGCCAGCAGTTTATCGGGGGGGTTTGGAGCTTTCTTT
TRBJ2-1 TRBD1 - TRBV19 CASRYLNRGVHNEQFF TGTGCCAGTAGATACTTAAACAGGGGAGTGCACAATGAGCAGTTCTTC
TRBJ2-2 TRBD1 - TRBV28 CASSIHRGNTGELFF TGTGCCAGCAGTATTCACAGGGGAAACACCGGGGAGCTGTTTTTT
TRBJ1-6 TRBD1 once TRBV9 CASSAAGTGSSPLHF TGTGCCAGCAGCGCCGCCGGGACAGGGAGTTCACCCCTCCACTTT
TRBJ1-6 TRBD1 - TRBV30 CASAPGQDYSPLHF TGTGCCTCTGCCCCGGGACAGGACTATTCACCCCTCCACTTT
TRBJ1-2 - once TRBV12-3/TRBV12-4 CASSSPREGYTF TGTGCCAGCAGCTCCCCTAGGGAGGGCTACACCTTC
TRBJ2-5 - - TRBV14 CASSLGLQETQYF TGTGCCAGCAGCCTTGGCCTCCAAGAGACCCAGTACTTC
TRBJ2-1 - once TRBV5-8 CASSFRWANNEQFF TGTGCCAGCAGCTTTCGGTGGGCTAATAATGAGCAGTTCTTC
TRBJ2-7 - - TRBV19 CASSFIGRSYEQYF TGTGCCAGTAGTTTTATCGGGAGATCCTACGAGCAGTACTTC
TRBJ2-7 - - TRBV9 CASSVDLTETYEQYF TGTGCCAGCAGCGTAGACCTGACAGAAACCTACGAGCAGTACTTC
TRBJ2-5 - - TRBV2 CASRGGGPQETQYF TGTGCCAGCAGGGGAGGGGGACCCCAAGAGACCCAGTACTTC
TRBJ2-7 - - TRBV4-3 CASSHQTGSYEQYF TGCGCCAGCAGCCACCAGACGGGCTCCTACGAGCAGTACTTC
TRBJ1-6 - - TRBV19 CASSIGAGSNSPLHF TGTGCCAGTAGTATAGGAGCAGGAAGTAATTCACCCCTCCACTTT
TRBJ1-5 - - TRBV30 CAWSREGVMHF TGTGCCTGGTCGAGGGAGGGGGTTATGCATTTT
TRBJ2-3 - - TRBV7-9 CASSRDRSLDTQYF TGTGCCAGCAGCCGAGACAGGTCCTTGGATACGCAGTATTTT
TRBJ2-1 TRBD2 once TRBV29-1 CSVGREAYNEQFF TGCAGCGTTGGGCGGGAGGCTTACAATGAGCAGTTCTTC
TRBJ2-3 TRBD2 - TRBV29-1 CSVESGTSGRPDLDTQYF TGCAGCGTTGAATCGGGGACTAGCGGGAGGCCTGATCTAGATACGCAGTATTTT
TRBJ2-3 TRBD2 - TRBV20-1 CSASFLASGRTDTQYF TGCAGTGCTAGTTTTCTGGCTAGCGGGAGAACAGATACGCAGTATTTT